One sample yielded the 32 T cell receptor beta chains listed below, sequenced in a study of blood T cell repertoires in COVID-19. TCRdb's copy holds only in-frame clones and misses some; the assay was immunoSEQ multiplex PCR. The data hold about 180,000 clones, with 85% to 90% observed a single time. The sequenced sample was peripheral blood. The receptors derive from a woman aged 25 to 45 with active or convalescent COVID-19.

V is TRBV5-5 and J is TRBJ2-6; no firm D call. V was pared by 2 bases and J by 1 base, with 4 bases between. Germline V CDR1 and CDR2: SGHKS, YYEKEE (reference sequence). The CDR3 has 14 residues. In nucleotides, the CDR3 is TGTGCCAGCAGCTTCCCTTCTGGGGCCAACGTCCTGACTTTC. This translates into CASSFPSGANVLTF.

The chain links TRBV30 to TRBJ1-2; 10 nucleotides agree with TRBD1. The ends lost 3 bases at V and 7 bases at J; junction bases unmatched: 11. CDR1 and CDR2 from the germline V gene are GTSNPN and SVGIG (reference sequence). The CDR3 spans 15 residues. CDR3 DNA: TGTGCCTGGAGGACCGCCGGGACAGGGGTCGCTGGCTACACCTTC. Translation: CAWRTAGTGVAGYTF.

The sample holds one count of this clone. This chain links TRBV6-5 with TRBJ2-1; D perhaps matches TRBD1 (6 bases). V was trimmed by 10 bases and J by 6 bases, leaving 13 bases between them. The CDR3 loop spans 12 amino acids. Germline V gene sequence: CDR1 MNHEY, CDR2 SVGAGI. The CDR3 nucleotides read TGTGCCATGACGGACAGTCGCAATGAGCAGTTCTTC. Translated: CAMTDSRNEQFF.

CDR3 sequence: CAISEPDRATEAFF. DNA of the CDR3: TGTGCCATCAGTGAACCGGACAGGGCCACTGAAGCTTTCTTT. The chain uses TRBV10-3 and TRBJ1-1; 8 nucleotides match TRBD1. Germline V gives CDR1 ENHRY, CDR2 SYGVKD. CDR3 size: 14 residues. The V gene end was trimmed by 3 bases and the J gene end by 4 bases; junction bases not matched to a gene: 4.

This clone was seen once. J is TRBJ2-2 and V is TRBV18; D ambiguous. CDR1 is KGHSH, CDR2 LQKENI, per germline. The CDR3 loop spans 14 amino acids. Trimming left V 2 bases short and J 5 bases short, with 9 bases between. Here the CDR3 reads CASSPFDGTGELFF. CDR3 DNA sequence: TGTGCCAGCTCACCATTTGACGGGACCGGGGAGCTGTTTTTT.

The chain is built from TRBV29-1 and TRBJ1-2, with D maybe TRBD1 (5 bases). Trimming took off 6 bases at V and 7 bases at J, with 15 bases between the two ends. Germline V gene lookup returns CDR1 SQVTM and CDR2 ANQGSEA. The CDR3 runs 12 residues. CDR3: CSVRAPTGGYTF. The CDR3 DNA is TGCAGCGTCCGGGCCCCCACAGGTGGCTACACCTTC. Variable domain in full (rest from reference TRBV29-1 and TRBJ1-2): SAVISQKPSRDICQRGTSLTIQCQVDSQVTMMFWYRQQPGQSLTLIATANQGSEATYESGFVIDKFPISRPNLTFSTLTVSNMSPEDSSIYLCSVRAPTGGYTFGSGTRLTVV.

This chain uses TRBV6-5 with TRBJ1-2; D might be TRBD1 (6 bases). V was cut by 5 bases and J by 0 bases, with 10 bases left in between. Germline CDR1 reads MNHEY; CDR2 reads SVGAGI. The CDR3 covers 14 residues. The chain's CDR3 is CASSPDSSNYGYTF. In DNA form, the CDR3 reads TGTGCCAGCAGTCCGGACAGTTCTAACTATGGCTACACCTTC.

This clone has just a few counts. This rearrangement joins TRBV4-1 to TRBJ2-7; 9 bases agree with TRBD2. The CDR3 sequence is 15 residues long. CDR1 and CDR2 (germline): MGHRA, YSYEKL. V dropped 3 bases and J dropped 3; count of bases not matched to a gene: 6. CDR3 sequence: CASSHPSSGDYEQYF. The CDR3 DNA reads TGCGCCAGCAGCCACCCCTCTAGCGGGGACTACGAGCAGTACTTC.

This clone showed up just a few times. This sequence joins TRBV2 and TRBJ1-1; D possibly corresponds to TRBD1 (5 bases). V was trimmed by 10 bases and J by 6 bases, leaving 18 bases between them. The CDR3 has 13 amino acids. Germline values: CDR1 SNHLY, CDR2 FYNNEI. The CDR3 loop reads CATVGGAMAEAFF. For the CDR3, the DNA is TGTGCCACCGTGGGCGGGGCGATGGCTGAAGCTTTCTTT.

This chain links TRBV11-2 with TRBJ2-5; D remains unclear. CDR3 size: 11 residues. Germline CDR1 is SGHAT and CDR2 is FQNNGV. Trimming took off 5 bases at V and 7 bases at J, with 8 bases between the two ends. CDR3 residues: CASSRTGTQYF. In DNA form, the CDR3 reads TGTGCCAGCAGCCGCACCGGGACCCAGTACTTC.

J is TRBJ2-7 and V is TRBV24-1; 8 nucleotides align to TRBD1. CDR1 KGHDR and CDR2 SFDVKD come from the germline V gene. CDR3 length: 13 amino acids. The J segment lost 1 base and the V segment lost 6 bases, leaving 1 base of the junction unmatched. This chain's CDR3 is CATSRTGSYEQYF. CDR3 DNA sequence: TGTGCCACCAGTCGGACAGGGTCCTACGAGCAGTACTTC.

The CDR3 here is CASSPLGLLNTEAFF. CDR3 nucleotide sequence: TGTGCCAGCAGCCCCCTCGGGTTACTGAACACTGAAGCTTTCTTT. The chain combines TRBV3-1 (or the pseudogene TRBV3-2) with TRBJ1-1; D is unresolved. Germline V gene lookup returns CDR1 LGHDT and CDR2 YNNKEL (reference sequence). CDR3 length: 15 residues. Trimming pared 4 bases from V and 0 bases from J, leaving 12 bases between.

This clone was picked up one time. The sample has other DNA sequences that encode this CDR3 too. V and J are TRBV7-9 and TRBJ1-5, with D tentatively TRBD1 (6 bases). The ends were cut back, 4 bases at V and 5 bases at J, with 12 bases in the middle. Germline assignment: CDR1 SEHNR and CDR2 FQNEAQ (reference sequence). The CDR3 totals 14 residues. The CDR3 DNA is TGTGCCAGCAGCTATGGACAGACTTATCAGCCCCAGCATTTT. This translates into CASSYGQTYQPQHF. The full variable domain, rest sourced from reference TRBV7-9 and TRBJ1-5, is DTGVSQNPRHKITKRGQNVTFRCDPISEHNRLYWYRQTLGQGPEFLTYFQNEAQLEKSRLLSDRFSAERPKGSFSTLEIQRTEQGDSAMYLCASSYGQTYQPQHFGDGTRLSIL.

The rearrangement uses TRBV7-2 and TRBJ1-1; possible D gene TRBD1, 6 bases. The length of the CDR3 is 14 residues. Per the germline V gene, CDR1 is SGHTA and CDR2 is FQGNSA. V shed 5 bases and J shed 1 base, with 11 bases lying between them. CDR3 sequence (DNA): TGTGCCAGCAGCATCCAGGGGAGGAACACTGAAGCTTTCTTT. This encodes CASSIQGRNTEAFF.

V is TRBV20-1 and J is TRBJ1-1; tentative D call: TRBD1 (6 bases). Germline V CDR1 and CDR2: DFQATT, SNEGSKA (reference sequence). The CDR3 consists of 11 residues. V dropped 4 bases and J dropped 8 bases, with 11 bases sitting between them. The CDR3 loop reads CSATLGQEAFF. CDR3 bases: TGCAGTGCTACCCTCGGACAGGAAGCTTTCTTT.

CDR3 sequence reads: CASSPRRYQETQYF. DNA for the CDR3: TGTGCCAGCAGCCCAAGGAGATACCAAGAGACCCAGTACTTC. The V call is TRBV13, the J call TRBJ2-5; D call uncertain. The germline V gene encodes CDR1 PRHDT and CDR2 FYEKMQ (reference sequence). This CDR3 region has 14 residues. Trimming shortened V by 5 bases and J by 0 bases, and 10 bases separated the two germline ends.

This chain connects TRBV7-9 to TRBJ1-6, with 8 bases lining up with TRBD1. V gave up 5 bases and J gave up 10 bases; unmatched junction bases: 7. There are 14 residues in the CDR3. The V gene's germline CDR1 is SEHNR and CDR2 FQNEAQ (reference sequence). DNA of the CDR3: TGTGCCAGCAGCACCGACAGGGGCGGCTCACCCCTCCACTTT. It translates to CASSTDRGGSPLHF.

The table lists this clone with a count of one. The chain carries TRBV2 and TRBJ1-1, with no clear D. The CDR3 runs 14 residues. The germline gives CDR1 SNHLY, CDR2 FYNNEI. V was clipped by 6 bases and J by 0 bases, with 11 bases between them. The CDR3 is CASRERFMNTEAFF. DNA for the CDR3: TGTGCCAGCAGGGAACGGTTCATGAACACTGAAGCTTTCTTT.

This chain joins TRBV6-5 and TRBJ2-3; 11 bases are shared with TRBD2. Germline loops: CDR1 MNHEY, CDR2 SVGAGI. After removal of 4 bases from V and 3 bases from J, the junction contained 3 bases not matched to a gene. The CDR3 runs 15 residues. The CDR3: CASSSGLAETDTQYF. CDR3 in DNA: TGTGCCAGCAGTTCGGGACTAGCGGAAACAGATACGCAGTATTTT.

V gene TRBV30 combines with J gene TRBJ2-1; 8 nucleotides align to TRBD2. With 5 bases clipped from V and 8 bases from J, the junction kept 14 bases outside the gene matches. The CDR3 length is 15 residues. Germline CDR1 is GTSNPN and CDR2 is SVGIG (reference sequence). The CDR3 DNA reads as TGTGCCTGGGCCGTTGGTAGCGGGGTCTGGGATGAGCAGTTCTTC. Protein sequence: CAWAVGSGVWDEQFF.

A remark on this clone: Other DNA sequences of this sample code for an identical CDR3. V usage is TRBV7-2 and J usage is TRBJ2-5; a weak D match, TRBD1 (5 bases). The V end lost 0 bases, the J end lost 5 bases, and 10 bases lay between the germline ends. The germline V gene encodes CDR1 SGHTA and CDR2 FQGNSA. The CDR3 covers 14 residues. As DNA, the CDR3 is TGTGCCAGCAGCTTAGCGGGAAGGGGTGAGACCCAGTACTTC. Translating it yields CASSLAGRGETQYF.

The CDR3 nucleotides are TGTGCTAGTGGGCCCGGGACTAGCGGGAACAATGAGCAGTTCTTC. As protein: CASGPGTSGNNEQFF. V usage is TRBV12-5 and J usage is TRBJ2-1; 13 bases map to TRBD2. The CDR3 contains 15 residues. Looked up from germline, CDR1 is LGHNT and CDR2 is FRNRAP. The junction had 4 bases not matched to a gene; V was cut back by 6 bases and J by 5 bases.

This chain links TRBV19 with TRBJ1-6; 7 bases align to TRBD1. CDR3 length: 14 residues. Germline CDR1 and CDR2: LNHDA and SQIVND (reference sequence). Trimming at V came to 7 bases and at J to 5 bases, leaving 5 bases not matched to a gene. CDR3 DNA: TGTGCCAGTATTCAGACAGGGCATAATTCACCCCTCCACTTT. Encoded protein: CASIQTGHNSPLHF.

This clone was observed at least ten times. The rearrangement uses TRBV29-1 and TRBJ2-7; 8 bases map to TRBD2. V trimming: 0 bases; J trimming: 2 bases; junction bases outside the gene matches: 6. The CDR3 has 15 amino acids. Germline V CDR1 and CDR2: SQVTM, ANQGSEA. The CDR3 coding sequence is TGCAGCGTTGAAGATGGGGCAGCGGGAGCCTACGAGCAGTACTTC. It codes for CSVEDGAAGAYEQYF.

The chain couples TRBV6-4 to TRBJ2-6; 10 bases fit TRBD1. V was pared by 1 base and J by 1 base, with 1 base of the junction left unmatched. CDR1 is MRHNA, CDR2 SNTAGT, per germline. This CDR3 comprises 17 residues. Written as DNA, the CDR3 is TGTGCCAGCAGTGACTGGGACAGGGGATCTGGGGCCAACGTCCTGACTTTC. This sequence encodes CASSDWDRGSGANVLTF.

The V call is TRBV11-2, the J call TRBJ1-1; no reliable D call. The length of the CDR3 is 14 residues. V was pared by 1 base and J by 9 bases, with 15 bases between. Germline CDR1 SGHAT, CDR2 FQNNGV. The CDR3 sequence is CASSLVVPVPKAFF. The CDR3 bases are TGTGCCAGCAGCTTAGTCGTCCCGGTCCCAAAAGCTTTCTTT.

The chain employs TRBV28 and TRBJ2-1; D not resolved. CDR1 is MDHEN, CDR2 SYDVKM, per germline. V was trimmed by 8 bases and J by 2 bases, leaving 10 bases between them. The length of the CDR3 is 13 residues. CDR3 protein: CASYRYAYNEQFF. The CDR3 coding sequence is TGTGCCAGCTACCGGTATGCCTACAATGAGCAGTTCTTC. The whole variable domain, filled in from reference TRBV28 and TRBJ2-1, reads DVKVTQSSRYLVKRTGEKVFLECVQDMDHENMFWYRQDPGLGLRLIYFSYDVKMKEKGDIPEGYSVSREKKERFSLILESASTNQTSMYLCASYRYAYNEQFFGPGTRLTVL.

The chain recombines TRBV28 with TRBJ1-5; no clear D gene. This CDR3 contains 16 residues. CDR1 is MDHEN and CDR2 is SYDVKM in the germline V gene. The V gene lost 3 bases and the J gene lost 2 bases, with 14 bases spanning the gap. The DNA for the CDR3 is TGTGCCAGCAGTTTGAGAGGGATGAGCGGCAATCAGCCCCAGCATTTT. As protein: CASSLRGMSGNQPQHF.

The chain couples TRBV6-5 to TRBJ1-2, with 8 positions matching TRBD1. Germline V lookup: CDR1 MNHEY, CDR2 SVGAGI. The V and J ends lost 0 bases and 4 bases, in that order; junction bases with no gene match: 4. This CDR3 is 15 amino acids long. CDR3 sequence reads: CASSYSAGGAYGYTF. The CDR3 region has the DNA TGTGCCAGCAGTTACTCGGCAGGGGGCGCCTATGGCTACACCTTC.

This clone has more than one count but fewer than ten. The CDR3 region has the DNA TGCGCCAGCAGGCGGGAGCTCTCTTACAATGAGCAGTTCTTC. Its protein product is CASRRELSYNEQFF. The chain is built from TRBV5-1 and TRBJ2-1; TRBD2 matches 7 bases. Germline V gives CDR1 SGHRS, CDR2 YFSETQ. The CDR3 totals 14 residues. V dropped 5 bases and J dropped 4; count of bases not matched to a gene: 6.

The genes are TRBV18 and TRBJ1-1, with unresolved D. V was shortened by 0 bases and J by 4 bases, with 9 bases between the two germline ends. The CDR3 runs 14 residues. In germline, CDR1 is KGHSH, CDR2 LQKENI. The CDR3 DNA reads TGTGCCAGCTCACCACCCGGGGTGGTCACTGAAGCTTTCTTT. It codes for CASSPPGVVTEAFF.

CDR3 residues: CASSPGLAGRSSYNEQFF. Written as DNA, the CDR3 is TGTGCCAGCTCACCTGGACTAGCGGGCCGTTCCTCCTACAATGAGCAGTTCTTC. The chain combines TRBV18 with TRBJ2-1, with 11 bases that match TRBD2. V gave up 3 bases and J gave up 0 bases; unmatched junction bases: 7. The CDR3 sequence is 18 residues long. Germline CDR1 KGHSH, CDR2 LQKENI.